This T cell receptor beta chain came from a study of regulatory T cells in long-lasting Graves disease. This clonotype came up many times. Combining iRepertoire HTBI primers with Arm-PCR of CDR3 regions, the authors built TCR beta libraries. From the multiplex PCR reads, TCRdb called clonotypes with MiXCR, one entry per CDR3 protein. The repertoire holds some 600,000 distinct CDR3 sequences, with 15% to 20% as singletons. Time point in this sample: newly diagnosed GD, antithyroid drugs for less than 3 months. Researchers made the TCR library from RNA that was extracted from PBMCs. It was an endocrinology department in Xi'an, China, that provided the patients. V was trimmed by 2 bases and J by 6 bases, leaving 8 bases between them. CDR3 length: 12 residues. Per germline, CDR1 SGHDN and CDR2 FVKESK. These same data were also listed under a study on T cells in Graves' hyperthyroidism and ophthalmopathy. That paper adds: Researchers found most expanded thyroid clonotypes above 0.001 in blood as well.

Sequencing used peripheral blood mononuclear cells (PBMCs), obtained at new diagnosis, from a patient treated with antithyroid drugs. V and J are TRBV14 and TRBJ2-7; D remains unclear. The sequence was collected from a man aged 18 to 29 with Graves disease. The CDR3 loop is CASSQPPREQYF. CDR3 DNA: TGTGCCAGCAGCCAACCCCCGCGCGAGCAGTACTTC.